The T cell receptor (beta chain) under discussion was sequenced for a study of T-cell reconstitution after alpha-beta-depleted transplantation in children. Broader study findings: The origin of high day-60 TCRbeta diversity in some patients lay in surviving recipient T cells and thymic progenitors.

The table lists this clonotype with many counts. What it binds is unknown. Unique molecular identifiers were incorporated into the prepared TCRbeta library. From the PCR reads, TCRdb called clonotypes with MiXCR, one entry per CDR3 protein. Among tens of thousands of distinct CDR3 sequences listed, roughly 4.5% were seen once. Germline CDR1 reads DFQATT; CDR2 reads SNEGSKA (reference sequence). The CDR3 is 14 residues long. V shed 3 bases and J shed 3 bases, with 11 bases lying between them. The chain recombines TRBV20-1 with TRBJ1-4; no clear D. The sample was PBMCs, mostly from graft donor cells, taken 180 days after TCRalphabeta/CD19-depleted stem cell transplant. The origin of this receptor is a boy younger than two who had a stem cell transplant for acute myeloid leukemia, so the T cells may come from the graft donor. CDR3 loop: CSASFPDSNEKLFF. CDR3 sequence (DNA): TGCAGTGCTAGTTTCCCCGACTCTAATGAAAAACTGTTTTTT.